This entry lists 29 T cell receptor beta chains sequenced from one sample in a study of blood T cell repertoires in COVID-19. Profiled with immunoSEQ multiplex PCR; TCRdb holds only in-frame clones, not every one. In the table there are hundreds of thousands of clones, 80% to 85% of which are singletons. The sequencing sample was made of peripheral blood. Receptor source: a woman aged 60 to 75 with active or convalescent COVID-19.

The chain joins TRBV11-2 to TRBJ1-1, with 8 bases aligning to TRBD1. Trimming cost V 5 bases and J 3 bases; bases outside gene matches: 8. Germline V lookup: CDR1 SGHAT, CDR2 FQNNGV. The CDR3 is 15 residues long. In DNA, the CDR3 is TGTGCCAGCAGCCCCCCGACAGGGGCTGACACTGAAGCTTTCTTT. It yields the protein CASSPPTGADTEAFF.

The chain combines TRBV30 with TRBJ2-3; the D gene is possibly TRBD1 (6 bases). Trimming left V 1 base short and J 4 bases short, with 15 bases between. CDR1 is GTSNPN and CDR2 is SVGIG in the germline V gene (reference sequence). This CDR3 is built from 15 residues. CDR3 residues: CAWSGVRGPPDTQYF. Written as DNA, the CDR3 is TGTGCCTGGAGTGGAGTCAGGGGCCCCCCAGATACGCAGTATTTT. Variable domain in full (rest from reference TRBV30 and TRBJ2-3): SQTIHQWPATLVQPVGSPLSLECTVEGTSNPNLYWYRQAAGRGLQLLFYSVGIGQISSEVPQNLSASRPQDRQFILSSKKLLLSDSGFYLCAWSGVRGPPDTQYFGPGTRLTVL.

The chain combines TRBV4-3 with TRBJ1-6; a weak D match, TRBD1 (6 bases). With 0 bases removed from V and 9 bases from J, the gap between germline ends came to 12 bases. The CDR3 sequence is 15 residues long. Germline V lookup: CDR1 LGHNA, CDR2 YSLEER. CDR3 loop: CASSQDGTISSPLHF. The CDR3 nucleotides are TGCGCCAGCAGCCAAGACGGGACAATCAGTTCACCCCTCCACTTT.

The V and J genes are TRBV5-8 and TRBJ2-5; the D gene is possibly TRBD1 (6 bases). CDR3 length equals 13 residues. Germline loops: CDR1 SGHTS, CDR2 YDEGEE. With 1 base removed from V and 5 bases from J, the gap between germline ends came to 9 bases. In DNA form, the CDR3 reads TGTGCCAGCAGCTTGAGGGGGATGGAGACCCAGTACTTC. Translation: CASSLRGMETQYF.

CDR3 amino acids: CASTVSQGRTEAFF. CDR3 nucleotide sequence: TGTGCCAGCACCGTATCTCAGGGAAGGACTGAAGCTTTCTTT. The chain combines TRBV6-5 with TRBJ1-1; D perhaps matches TRBD1 (5 bases). V shed 7 bases and J shed 5 bases, with 17 bases lying between them. The CDR3 is 14 amino acids. CDR1 MNHEY and CDR2 SVGAGI come from the germline V gene.

The V gene is TRBV5-6, the J gene TRBJ1-2; D is perhaps TRBD1 (5 bases). Germline V gene lookup returns CDR1 SGHDT and CDR2 YYEEEE. CDR3 length equals 14 residues. Trimming pared 6 bases from V and 4 bases from J, leaving 16 bases between. The DNA for the CDR3 is TGTGCCAGCATCTCCAATCGGGGGTTCTATGGCTACACCTTC. Protein product: CASISNRGFYGYTF.

This clone was recorded a few times. The J gene is TRBJ1-3, the V gene TRBV29-1; 8 bases align to TRBD1. Looked up from germline, CDR1 is SQVTM and CDR2 is ANQGSEA. CDR3 length: 16 amino acids. Unmatched junction bases numbered 10, after V lost 5 bases and J lost 1 base. CDR3 in amino acids: CSVRITGGVSGNTIYF. CDR3 sequence (DNA): TGCAGCGTTCGAATTACAGGGGGAGTATCTGGAAACACCATATATTTT.

This clone was recorded only once. V is TRBV14 and J is TRBJ1-1; TRBD1 is a possible D gene (5 bases). The CDR3 spans 18 residues. From germline, CDR1 is SGHDN and CDR2 FVKESK. With 1 base removed from V and 3 bases from J, the gap between germline ends came to 21 bases. CDR3 sequence: CASSQARSPGGRDTEAFF. CDR3 nucleotides: TGTGCCAGCAGCCAAGCTAGGAGTCCGGGGGGTAGAGACACTGAAGCTTTCTTT.

The sample holds one count of this clone. CDR3 sequence reads: CASSYAAGSGTDTQYF. The CDR3 DNA follows: TGTGCCAGCAGTTACGCGGCGGGGAGTGGCACAGATACGCAGTATTTT. The V gene is TRBV6-5, the J gene TRBJ2-3; TRBD2 might be the D (6 bases). V lost 2 bases and J 1 base, leaving 13 bases between the germline ends. Germline values: CDR1 MNHEY, CDR2 SVGAGI. This CDR3 has 16 residues.

The chain recombines TRBV7-9 with TRBJ1-1; 7 bases are shared with TRBD1. This CDR3 contains 14 residues. Germline lookup yields CDR1 SEHNR and CDR2 FQNEAQ (reference sequence). J was trimmed by 3 bases and V by 4 bases; bases with no gene match: 5. CDR3 residues: CASSWVDRDTEAFF. The CDR3 bases are TGTGCCAGCAGCTGGGTTGACAGGGACACTGAAGCTTTCTTT. The full variable domain, completed using reference TRBV7-9 and TRBJ1-1, is DTGVSQNPRHKITKRGQNVTFRCDPISEHNRLYWYRQTLGQGPEFLTYFQNEAQLEKSRLLSDRFSAERPKGSFSTLEIQRTEQGDSAMYLCASSWVDRDTEAFFGQGTRLTVV.

The chain couples TRBV18 to TRBJ2-3, with D unresolved. V lost 4 bases, J lost 6 bases, and 8 bases lay in between. The V gene's germline CDR1 is KGHSH and CDR2 LQKENI. This CDR3 has 12 amino acids. CDR3 amino acids: CASSQIVDTQYF. CDR3 in DNA: TGTGCCAGCTCACAAATAGTTGATACGCAGTATTTT. Supplemented by reference TRBV18 and TRBJ2-3, the full variable domain reads NAGVMQNPRHLVRRRGQEARLRCSPMKGHSHVYWYRQLPEEGLKFMVYLQKENIIDESGMPKERFSAEFPKEGPSILRIQQVVRGDSAAYFCASSQIVDTQYFGPGTRLTVL.

The chain recombines TRBV6-2 or TRBV6-3 with TRBJ2-3; 8 bases align to TRBD1. The CDR3 loop spans 15 amino acids. CDR1 is MNHEY, CDR2 SVGEGT, per germline. J gave up 0 bases and V 4 bases, and 3 bases lay outside the gene matches. The DNA for the CDR3 is TGTGCCAGCAGTTCTGGACAGGGCAGCACAGATACGCAGTATTTT. Translating gives CASSSGQGSTDTQYF.

Written as DNA, the CDR3 is TGTGCCAGCCTCGGGACTACACTATACAATGAGCAGTTCTTC. This sequence encodes CASLGTTLYNEQFF. The rearrangement joins TRBV11-2 to TRBJ2-1; 7 bases line up with TRBD2. CDR3 length equals 14 residues. Trimming cost V 8 bases and J 4 bases; bases outside gene matches: 8. In germline, CDR1 is SGHAT, CDR2 FQNNGV.

The rearrangement links TRBV15 to TRBJ1-5, with TRBD1 identical over 10 bases. J lost 0 bases, V lost 2 bases, and 13 bases had no gene match. The V gene's germline CDR1 is LNHNV and CDR2 YYDKDF (reference sequence). The CDR3 is 20 residues long. This CDR3 reads CATSRYRGGQGPYSNQPQHF. As DNA, the CDR3 is TGTGCCACCAGCAGATACCGCGGGGGACAGGGGCCGTATAGCAATCAGCCCCAGCATTTT.

J is TRBJ1-1 and V is TRBV2; no firm D call. V was shortened by 9 bases and J by 1 base, with 30 bases between the two germline ends. The CDR3 runs 19 residues. Germline CDR1 and CDR2: SNHLY and FYNNEI. The CDR3 sequence is CASDTPRGQVNLWNTEAFF. The CDR3 DNA sequence: TGTGCCAGTGATACCCCCCGCGGGCAGGTCAATCTTTGGAACACTGAAGCTTTCTTT.

The V gene is TRBV5-6, the J gene TRBJ1-1, with D possibly being TRBD1 (5 bases). The CDR3 is 14 residues long. Trimming removed 0 bases at V and 5 bases at J, with 11 bases between. From germline, CDR1 is SGHDT and CDR2 YYEEEE. The CDR3 loop is CASSLVTKGTEAFF. CDR3 DNA: TGTGCCAGCAGCTTGGTGACCAAGGGGACTGAAGCTTTCTTT.

The chain employs TRBV5-5 and TRBJ2-7; 9 bases fit TRBD1. CDR3 length: 14 amino acids. Germline assignment: CDR1 SGHKS and CDR2 YYEKEE (reference sequence). J gave up 5 bases and V 2 bases, and 5 bases lay outside the gene matches. The CDR3 sequence is CASSFIDRGNEQYF. The CDR3 coding sequence is TGTGCCAGCAGCTTTATTGACAGGGGGAACGAGCAGTACTTC.

This clone was detected many times. The chain links TRBV28 to TRBJ1-2; TRBD1 matches at 7 bases. This CDR3 is built from 16 residues. Unmatched junction bases numbered 12, after V lost 5 bases and J lost 3 bases. Germline-derived CDR1 and CDR2 are MDHEN and SYDVKM. The CDR3 spells CASSPVPTGSDYGYTF. Written as DNA, the CDR3 is TGTGCCAGCAGTCCTGTGCCGACAGGGAGTGACTATGGCTACACCTTC.

The chain has TRBV4-1 and TRBJ1-1; TRBD1 aligns across 8 bases. Germline V gene lookup returns CDR1 MGHRA and CDR2 YSYEKL. After removal of 2 bases from V and 5 bases from J, the junction contained 7 bases not matched to a gene. This CDR3 has 15 amino acids. In nucleotides, the CDR3 is TGCGCCAGCAGCCAAACCCGACAGGGGAAGACTGAAGCTTTCTTT. Its protein is CASSQTRQGKTEAFF.

The V call is TRBV12-5, the J call TRBJ2-3; TRBD1 matches at 8 bases. CDR1 is LGHNT, CDR2 FRNRAP, per germline. The J segment lost 6 bases and the V segment lost 2 bases, leaving 13 bases of the junction unmatched. This CDR3 has 17 residues. The CDR3: CASGLPIRQGQGDTQYF. CDR3 DNA sequence: TGTGCTAGTGGTTTGCCGATCAGACAGGGGCAGGGGGATACGCAGTATTTT. Drawing the rest from reference TRBV12-5 and TRBJ2-3, the complete variable domain is DARVTQTPRHKVTEMGQEVTMRCQPILGHNTVFWYRQTMMQGLELLAYFRNRAPLDDSGMPKDRFSAEMPDATLATLKIQPSEPRDSAVYFCASGLPIRQGQGDTQYFGPGTRLTVL.

V gene TRBV6-2 or TRBV6-3 combines with J gene TRBJ2-2; D possibly corresponds to TRBD1 (6 bases). The CDR3 loop spans 15 amino acids. CDR1 is MNHEY and CDR2 is SVGEGT in the germline V gene. Trimming removed 2 bases at V and 1 base at J, with 8 bases between. CDR3 in DNA: TGTGCCAGCAGTTACCCGGACAGGAACACCGGGGAGCTGTTTTTT. Translated, it gives CASSYPDRNTGELFF.

J is TRBJ1-2 and V is TRBV7-9; no reliable D call. Trimming removed 1 base at V and 4 bases at J, with 10 bases between. Germline V gene lookup returns CDR1 SEHNR and CDR2 FQNEAQ (reference sequence). The CDR3 spans 14 residues. CDR3 sequence: CASSLGFEGYGYTF. The CDR3 bases are TGTGCCAGCAGCTTAGGCTTTGAGGGCTATGGCTACACCTTC.

This clone was picked up one time. The chain recombines TRBV2 with TRBJ1-1; no firm D call. Deletions cut 7 bases from V and 5 bases from J, with 14 bases between. The CDR3 is 13 residues long. Germline loops: CDR1 SNHLY, CDR2 FYNNEI. In DNA form, the CDR3 reads TGTGCCAGCACGGGAGCTCGACGAACTGAAGCTTTCTTT. Translated, it gives CASTGARRTEAFF.

In regard to this clone: The sample carries other DNA sequences with the same CDR3. The chain carries TRBV28 and TRBJ1-2, with 7 nucleotides matching TRBD1. V was pared by 4 bases and J by 8 bases, with 4 bases of the junction left unmatched. The CDR3 loop spans 12 amino acids. Germline values: CDR1 MDHEN, CDR2 SYDVKM. CDR3 region: CASSSQGYGYTF. The CDR3 coding sequence is TGTGCCAGCAGTTCACAGGGGTACGGCTACACCTTC.

The V and J genes are TRBV3-1 (or the pseudogene TRBV3-2) and TRBJ2-5, with 12 bases lining up with TRBD2. CDR1 is LGHDT, CDR2 YNNKEL, per germline (reference sequence). This CDR3 is built from 18 residues. V shed 4 bases, J shed 5 bases, and the junction held 14 bases outside the gene matches. The CDR3 protein is CASSPRVLAGGVLETQYF. The CDR3 region has the DNA TGTGCCAGCAGCCCAAGGGTACTAGCGGGGGGAGTACTGGAGACCCAGTACTTC.

The CDR3 protein is CASSYTRSSSGNTIYF. CDR3 coding DNA: TGTGCCAGCAGTTACACCCGGTCGAGCTCTGGAAACACCATATATTTT. The chain carries TRBV6-2 or TRBV6-3 and TRBJ1-3; D not certain. Germline values: CDR1 MNHEY, CDR2 SVGEGT. The germline V and J ends were trimmed by 2 bases and 0 bases, with 11 bases remaining between them. The CDR3 runs 16 residues.

The V call is TRBV19, the J call TRBJ1-5, with D maybe TRBD1 (5 bases). This CDR3 comprises 14 residues. Germline V CDR1 and CDR2: LNHDA, SQIVND (reference sequence). The CDR3 loop is CAAAWGGGNQPQHF. The CDR3 region has the DNA TGTGCAGCCGCCTGGGGGGGAGGCAATCAGCCCCAGCATTTT.

J is TRBJ2-7 and V is TRBV15, with 10 bases aligning to TRBD2. Germline CDR1 reads LNHNV; CDR2 reads YYDKDF (reference sequence). J gave up 4 bases and V 0 bases, and 3 bases lay outside the gene matches. The CDR3 totals 15 residues. This chain's CDR3 is CATSRELAGVYEQYF. The CDR3 DNA reads TGTGCCACCAGCAGAGAGCTAGCGGGGGTGTACGAGCAGTACTTC.

As to this clone: Other DNA sequences in this specimen translate into the identical CDR3. The chain uses TRBV11-1 and TRBJ1-2; 8 bases are shared with TRBD1. Germline values: CDR1 SGHAT, CDR2 FQDESV (reference sequence). Trimming at V came to 5 bases and at J to 4 bases, leaving 3 bases not matched to a gene. The CDR3 is 13 amino acids. The CDR3 loop reads CASSPGGSYGYTF. CDR3 nucleotides: TGTGCCAGCAGCCCAGGGGGCAGCTATGGCTACACCTTC.